This record looks at one TCR beta chain sequence and its context. Its antigen is unidentified. This entry belongs to a study of T cells in Graves' hyperthyroidism and ophthalmopathy. Background on the study: The blood sample was taken at first diagnosis, before treatment began. Findings and caveats of the study: In the blood, most expanded thyroid clonotypes above 0.001 appeared as well.

Amplified TCR beta CDR3 regions came from RNA transcripts. The TCR CDR3 first-round RT-PCR relied on the HTBI primer set. TCRdb redid the calling of the multiplex PCR reads with MiXCR, one entry per CDR3 protein. Here the sample spans about 340,000 distinct CDR3 sequences, 21% being singletons. The V and J ends lost 6 bases and 3 bases respectively, with 23 bases between them. CDR3 size: 18 residues. Germline CDR1 reads LNHDA; CDR2 reads SQIVND (reference sequence). This chain connects TRBV19 to TRBJ1-4; TRBD1 is a possible D gene (6 bases). Sequenced sample: blood. This clonotype was obtained from a woman aged 45-65 years with Graves' hyperthyroidism. This CDR3 is CASRPARGVTGANEKLFF. CDR3 coding DNA: TGTGCCAGTAGACCTGCCCGGGGGGTGACAGGCGCTAATGAAAAACTGTTTTTT.